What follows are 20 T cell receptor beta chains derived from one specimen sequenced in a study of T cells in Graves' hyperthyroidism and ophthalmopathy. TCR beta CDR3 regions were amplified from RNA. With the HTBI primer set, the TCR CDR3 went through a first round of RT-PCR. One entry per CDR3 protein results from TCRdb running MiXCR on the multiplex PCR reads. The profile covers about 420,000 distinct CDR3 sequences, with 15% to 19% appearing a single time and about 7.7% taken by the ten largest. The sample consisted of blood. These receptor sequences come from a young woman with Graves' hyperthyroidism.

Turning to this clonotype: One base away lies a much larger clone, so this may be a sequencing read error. The CDR3 is CASSSTSGGAFGYTF. CDR3 in DNA: TGCGCCAGCAGCTCGACTTCAGGAGGGGCGTTTGGCTACACCTTC. The V call is TRBV5-1, the J call TRBJ1-2, with D possibly being TRBD1 (5 bases). The V and J ends lost 3 bases and 7 bases respectively, with 19 bases between them. CDR1 and CDR2 (germline): SGHRS, YFSETQ. The CDR3 has 15 residues.

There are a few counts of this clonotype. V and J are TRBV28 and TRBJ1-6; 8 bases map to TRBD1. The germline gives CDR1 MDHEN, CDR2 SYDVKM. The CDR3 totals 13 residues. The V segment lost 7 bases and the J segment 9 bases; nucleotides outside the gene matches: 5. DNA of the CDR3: TGTGCCAGCACTAACAGGGGGAGTTCACCCCTCCACTTT. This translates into CASTNRGSSPLHF. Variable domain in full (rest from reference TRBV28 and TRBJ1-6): DVKVTQSSRYLVKRTGEKVFLECVQDMDHENMFWYRQDPGLGLRLIYFSYDVKMKEKGDIPEGYSVSREKKERFSLILESASTNQTSMYLCASTNRGSSPLHFGNGTRLTVT.

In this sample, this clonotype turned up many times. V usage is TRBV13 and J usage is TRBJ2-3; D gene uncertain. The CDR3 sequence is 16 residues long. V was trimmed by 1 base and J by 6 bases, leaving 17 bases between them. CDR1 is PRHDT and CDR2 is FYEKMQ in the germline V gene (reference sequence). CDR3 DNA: TGTGCCAGCAGCTTAGTACGGAACCGGCTTGGGGATACGCAGTATTTT. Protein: CASSLVRNRLGDTQYF.

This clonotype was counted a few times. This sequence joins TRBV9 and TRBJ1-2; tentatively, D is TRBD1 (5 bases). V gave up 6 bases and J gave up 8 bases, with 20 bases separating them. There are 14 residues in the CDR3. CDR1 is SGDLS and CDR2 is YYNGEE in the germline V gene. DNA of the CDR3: TGTGCCAGCACCACTCCCACAGGTCTAGGAGGCTACACCTTC. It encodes CASTTPTGLGGYTF.

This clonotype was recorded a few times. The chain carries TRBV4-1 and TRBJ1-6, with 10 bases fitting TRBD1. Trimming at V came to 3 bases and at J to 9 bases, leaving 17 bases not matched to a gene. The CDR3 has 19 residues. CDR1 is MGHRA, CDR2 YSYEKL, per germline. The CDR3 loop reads CASSQYAGQGGSYGSPLHF. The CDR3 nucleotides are TGCGCCAGCAGCCAGTACGCTGGACAGGGGGGCTCCTACGGTTCACCCCTCCACTTT.

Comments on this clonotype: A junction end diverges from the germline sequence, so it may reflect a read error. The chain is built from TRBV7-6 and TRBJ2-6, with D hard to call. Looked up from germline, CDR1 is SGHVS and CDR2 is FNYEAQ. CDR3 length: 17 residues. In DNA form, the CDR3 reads TGTGCCAGCGGCTTCCCGCTTGCTAGCTCTGGGGCCAACGTCCTGACTTTC. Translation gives CASGFPLASSGANVLTF.

CDR3 residues: CSARRRFQTQYF. CDR3 nucleotides: TGCAGTGCTAGGAGGCGGTTTCAGACCCAGTACTTC. This chain joins TRBV20-1 and TRBJ2-5; D unresolved. Per the germline V gene, CDR1 is DFQATT and CDR2 is SNEGSKA (reference sequence). V shed 3 bases and J shed 6 bases, with 11 bases lying between them. The CDR3 is made up of 12 amino acids.

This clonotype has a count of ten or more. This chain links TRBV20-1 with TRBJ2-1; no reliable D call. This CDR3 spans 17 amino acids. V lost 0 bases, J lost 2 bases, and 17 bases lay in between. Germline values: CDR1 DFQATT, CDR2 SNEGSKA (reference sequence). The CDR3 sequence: CSARDIIGPATYNEQFF. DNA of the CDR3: TGCAGTGCTAGAGATATTATAGGACCTGCGACCTACAATGAGCAGTTCTTC.

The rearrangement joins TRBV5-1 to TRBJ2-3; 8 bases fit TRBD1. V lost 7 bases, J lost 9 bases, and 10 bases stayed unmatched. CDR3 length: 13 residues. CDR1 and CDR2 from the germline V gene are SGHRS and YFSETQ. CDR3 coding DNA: TGCGCCAGCCTGGCACAGGGGGACCTGACGCAGTATTTT. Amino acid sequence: CASLAQGDLTQYF.

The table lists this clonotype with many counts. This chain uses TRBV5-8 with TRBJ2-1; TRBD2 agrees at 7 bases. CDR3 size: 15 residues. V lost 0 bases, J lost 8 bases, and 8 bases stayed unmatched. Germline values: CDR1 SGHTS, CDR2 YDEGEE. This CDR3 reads CASSLGGSASHEQFF. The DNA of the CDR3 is TGTGCCAGCAGCTTGGGCGGGAGTGCTAGCCATGAGCAGTTCTTC.

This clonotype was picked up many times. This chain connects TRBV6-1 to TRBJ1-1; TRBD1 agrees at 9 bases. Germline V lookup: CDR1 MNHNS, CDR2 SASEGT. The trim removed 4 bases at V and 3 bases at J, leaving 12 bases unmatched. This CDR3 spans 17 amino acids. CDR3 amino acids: CASSAGQGSPSYTEAFF. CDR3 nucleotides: TGTGCCAGCAGTGCCGGACAGGGGTCTCCATCATACACTGAAGCTTTCTTT.

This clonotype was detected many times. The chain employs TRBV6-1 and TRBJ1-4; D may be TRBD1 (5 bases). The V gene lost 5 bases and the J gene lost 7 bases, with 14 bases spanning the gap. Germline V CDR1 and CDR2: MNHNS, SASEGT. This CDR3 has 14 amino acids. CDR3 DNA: TGTGCCAGCAGTCGTTCCGGGACCCTTGAAAAACTGTTTTTT. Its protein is CASSRSGTLEKLFF.

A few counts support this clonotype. Here the CDR3 reads CASSSGQGLEYTF. Written as DNA, the CDR3 is TGTGCCAGCAGCTCGGGACAGGGACTCGAGTACACCTTC. This chain links TRBV28 with TRBJ1-2; TRBD1 matches 9 bases. CDR1 MDHEN and CDR2 SYDVKM come from the germline V gene. This CDR3 is built from 13 residues. V was pared by 6 bases and J by 11 bases, with 10 bases of the junction left unmatched.

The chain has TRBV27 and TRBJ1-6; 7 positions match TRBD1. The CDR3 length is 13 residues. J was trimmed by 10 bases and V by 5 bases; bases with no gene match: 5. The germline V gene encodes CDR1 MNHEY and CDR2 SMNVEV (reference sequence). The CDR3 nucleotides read TGTGCCAGCAGTAGACAGGGACTATCACCCCTCCACTTT. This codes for CASSRQGLSPLHF.

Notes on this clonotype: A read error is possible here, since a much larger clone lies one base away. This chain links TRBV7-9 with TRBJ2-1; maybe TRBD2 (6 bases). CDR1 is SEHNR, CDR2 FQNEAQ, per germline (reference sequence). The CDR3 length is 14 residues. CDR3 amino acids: CASTRGIGYDEQFF. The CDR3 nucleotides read TGTGCCAGTACCCGGGGGATAGGCTACGATGAGCAGTTCTTC.

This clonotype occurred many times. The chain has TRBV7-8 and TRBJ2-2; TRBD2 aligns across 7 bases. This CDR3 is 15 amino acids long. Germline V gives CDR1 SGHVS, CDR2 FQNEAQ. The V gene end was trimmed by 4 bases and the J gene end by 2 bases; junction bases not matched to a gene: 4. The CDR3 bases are TGTGCCAGCAGCTCCCGGGGGGACAACACCGGGGAGCTGTTTTTT. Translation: CASSSRGDNTGELFF.

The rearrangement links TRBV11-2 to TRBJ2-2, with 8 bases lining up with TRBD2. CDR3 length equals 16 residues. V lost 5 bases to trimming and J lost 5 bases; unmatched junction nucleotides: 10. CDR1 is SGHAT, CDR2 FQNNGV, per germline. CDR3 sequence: CASSRISGTRTGELFF. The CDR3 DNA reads TGTGCCAGCAGCCGTATCTCAGGGACTAGGACCGGGGAGCTGTTTTTT.

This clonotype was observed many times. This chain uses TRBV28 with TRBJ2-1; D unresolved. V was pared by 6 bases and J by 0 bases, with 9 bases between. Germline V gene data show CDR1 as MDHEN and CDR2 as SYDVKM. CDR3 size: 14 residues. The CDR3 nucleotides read TGTGCCAGCAGCCGCATTAGCTCCTACAATGAGCAGTTCTTC. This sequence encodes CASSRISSYNEQFF.

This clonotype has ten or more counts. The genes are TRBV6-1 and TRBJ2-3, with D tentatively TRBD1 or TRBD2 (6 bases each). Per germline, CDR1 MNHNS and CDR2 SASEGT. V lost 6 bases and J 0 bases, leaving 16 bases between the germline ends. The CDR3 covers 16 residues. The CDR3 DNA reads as TGTGCCAGCAGCCGCGGGACGGGGGCTAGCACAGATACGCAGTATTTT. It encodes CASSRGTGASTDTQYF.

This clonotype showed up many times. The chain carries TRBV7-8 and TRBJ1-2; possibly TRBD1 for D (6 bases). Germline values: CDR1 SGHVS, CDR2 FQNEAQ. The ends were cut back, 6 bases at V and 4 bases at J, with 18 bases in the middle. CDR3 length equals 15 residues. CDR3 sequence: CASSPYRDTIYGYTF. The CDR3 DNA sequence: TGTGCCAGCAGTCCTTACCGGGACACCATCTATGGCTACACCTTC.